The 5 T cell receptor beta chains presented below share a single source sample, sequenced in a study of shared clonotypes between healthy human individuals. Profiled with immunoSEQ multiplex PCR; TCRdb holds only in-frame clones, not every one. The sample includes approximately 2,000,000 clones, 85% to 95% seen only once; the top ten take about 0.41%. Sequencing was performed on naive CD4+ T cells from PBMCs. The subset: CD45RA+ positively selected. The source of these receptors is a man between 18 and 35 years old in good health. Some clones in this sample may be carry-over from other donors' samples.

J is TRBJ2-3 and V is TRBV6-6; a weak D match, TRBD1 (6 bases). V was clipped by 5 bases and J by 5 bases, with 11 bases between them. CDR3 length: 13 amino acids. Germline V gene lookup returns CDR1 MNHNY and CDR2 SVGAGI (reference sequence). CDR3 nucleotide sequence: TGTGCCAGCAGTGCTAGGACAGTAGATACGCAGTATTTT. Translating gives CASSARTVDTQYF.

With respect to this clone: Other DNA sequences in this specimen translate into the identical CDR3. The genes are TRBV27 and TRBJ1-1; D gene uncertain. The CDR3 length is 16 residues. CDR1 and CDR2 from the germline V gene are MNHEY and SMNVEV (reference sequence). Trimming left V 2 bases short and J 1 base short, with 14 bases between. The CDR3 region is CASSLLGAGQNTEAFF. The CDR3, as DNA: TGTGCCAGCAGTTTACTGGGCGCGGGTCAGAACACTGAAGCTTTCTTT.

V gene TRBV5-1 combines with J gene TRBJ1-2; D remains unclear. The CDR3 is made up of 15 amino acids. In germline, CDR1 is SGHRS, CDR2 YFSETQ. Deletions cut 0 bases from V and 0 bases from J, with 9 bases between. CDR3 protein: CASSLGETANYGYTF. The CDR3 coding sequence is TGCGCCAGCAGCTTGGGGGAAACGGCTAACTATGGCTACACCTTC.

The V call is TRBV28, the J call TRBJ2-3, with D perhaps assigned TRBD1 or TRBD2 (5 bases each). This CDR3 has 15 residues. V dropped 6 bases and J dropped 5 bases, with 18 bases sitting between them. Germline CDR1 reads MDHEN; CDR2 reads SYDVKM. The CDR3 sequence: CASSRPGGSVDTQYF. CDR3 DNA sequence: TGTGCCAGCAGCAGACCTGGGGGATCGGTAGATACGCAGTATTTT.

The chain couples TRBV5-6 to TRBJ2-6; 8 positions agree with TRBD1. Germline assignment: CDR1 SGHDT and CDR2 YYEEEE. This CDR3 is 16 amino acids long. Trimming cost V 0 bases and J 1 base; bases outside gene matches: 0. This CDR3 is CASSLGTGSGANVLTF. In nucleotides, the CDR3 is TGTGCCAGCAGCTTGGGGACAGGGTCTGGGGCCAACGTCCTGACTTTC.